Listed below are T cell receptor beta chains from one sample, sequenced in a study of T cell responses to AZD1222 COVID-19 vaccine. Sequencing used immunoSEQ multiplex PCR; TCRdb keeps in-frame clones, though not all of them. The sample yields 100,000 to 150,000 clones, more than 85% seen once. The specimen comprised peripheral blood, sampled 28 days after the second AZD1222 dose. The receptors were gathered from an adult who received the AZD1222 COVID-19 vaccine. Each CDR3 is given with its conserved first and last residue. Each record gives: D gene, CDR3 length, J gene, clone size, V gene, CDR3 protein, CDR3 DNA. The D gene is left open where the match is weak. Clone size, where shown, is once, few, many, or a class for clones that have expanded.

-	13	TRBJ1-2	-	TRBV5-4	CASSFGDGYGYTF	TGTGCCAGCAGCTTTGGGGATGGCTATGGCTACACCTTC
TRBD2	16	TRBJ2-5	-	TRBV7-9	CASYRLAGGPGETQYF	TGTGCCAGCTACCGACTAGCGGGAGGGCCTGGGGAGACCCAGTACTTC
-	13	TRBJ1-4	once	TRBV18	CASSPLSDEKLFF	TGTGCCAGCTCACCATTAAGCGATGAAAAACTGTTTTTT
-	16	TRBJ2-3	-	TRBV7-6	CASSLGTAILTDTQYF	TGTGCCAGCAGCTTAGGGACAGCGATACTCACAGATACGCAGTATTTT
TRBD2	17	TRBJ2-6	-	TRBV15	CATSRDRAGAGANVLTF	TGTGCCACCAGCAGAGATCGGGCGGGAGCAGGGGCCAACGTCCTGACTTTC
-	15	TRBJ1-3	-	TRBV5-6	CASSLGLSSGNTIYF	TGTGCCAGCAGCTTGGGCCTTAGCTCTGGAAACACCATATATTTT
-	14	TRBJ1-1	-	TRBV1	CTSSPGTGGTEAFF	TGCACCAGCAGCCCCGGGACAGGGGGCACTGAAGCTTTCTTT
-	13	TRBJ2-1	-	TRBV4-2	CASSQPGENEQFF	TGTGCCAGCAGCCAACCCGGTGAAAATGAGCAGTTCTTC
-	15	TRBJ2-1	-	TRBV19	CASSIGVGLGGEQFF	TGTGCCAGTAGTATAGGTGTCGGCCTCGGGGGTGAGCAGTTCTTC
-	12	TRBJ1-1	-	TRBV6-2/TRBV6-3	CASSGYVTEAFF	TGTGCCAGCAGTGGCTATGTCACTGAAGCTTTCTTT
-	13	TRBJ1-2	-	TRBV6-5	CASLLDHGYGYTF	TGTGCCAGCTTATTGGATCACGGCTATGGCTACACCTTC
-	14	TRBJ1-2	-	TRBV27	CASRTRPGVYGYTF	TGTGCCAGCCGCACCAGGCCAGGCGTCTATGGCTACACCTTC
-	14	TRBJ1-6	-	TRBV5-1	CASSLESSRSPLHF	TGCGCCAGCAGCTTGGAATCCTCCCGTTCACCCCTCCACTTT
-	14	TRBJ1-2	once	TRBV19	CASSFSPGVTGYTF	TGTGCCAGTAGTTTCAGTCCGGGGGTCACTGGCTACACCTTC
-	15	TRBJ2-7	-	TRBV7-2	CASSFRAGSTYEQYF	TGTGCCAGCTCCTTCCGGGCGGGGTCAACCTACGAGCAGTACTTC
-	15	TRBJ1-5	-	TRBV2	CASSQGYFSNQPQHF	TGTGCCAGCAGTCAGGGCTATTTCAGCAATCAGCCCCAGCATTTT
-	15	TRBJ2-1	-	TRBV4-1	CASSQGDGGYNEQFF	TGCGCCAGCAGCCAGGGGGATGGAGGGTACAATGAGCAGTTCTTC
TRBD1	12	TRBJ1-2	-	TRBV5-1	CASSTDRGWYTF	TGCGCCAGCAGCACCGACAGGGGGTGGTACACCTTC
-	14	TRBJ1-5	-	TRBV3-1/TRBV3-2	CASSHNGDGQPQHF	TGTGCCAGCAGCCATAATGGGGATGGTCAGCCCCAGCATTTT
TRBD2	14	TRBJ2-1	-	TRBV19	CASRGLAGAGEQFF	TGTGCCAGTAGGGGACTAGCGGGAGCGGGTGAGCAGTTCTTC
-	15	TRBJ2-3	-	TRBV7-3	CASSLSGHPTDTQYF	TGTGCCAGCAGCTTGTCGGGACACCCCACAGATACGCAGTATTTT
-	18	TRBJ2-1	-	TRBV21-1	CASSKLWLTSGSYNEQFF	TGTGCCAGCAGCAAACTATGGTTGACTAGCGGCTCCTACAATGAGCAGTTCTTC
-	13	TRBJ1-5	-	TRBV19	CASRDPPNQPQHF	TGTGCCAGTAGGGATCCACCTAATCAGCCCCAGCATTTT
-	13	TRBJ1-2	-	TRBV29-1	CSVVTDAWAGYTF	TGCAGCGTTGTAACGGATGCTTGGGCTGGCTACACCTTC
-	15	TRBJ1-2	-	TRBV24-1	CATSDWDGASYGYTF	TGTGCCACCAGTGATTGGGATGGGGCAAGCTATGGCTACACCTTC
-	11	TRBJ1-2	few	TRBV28	CASSLKGGYTF	TGTGCCAGCAGTTTAAAAGGTGGCTACACCTTC
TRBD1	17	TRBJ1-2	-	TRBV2	CASSRTGALYINYGYTF	TGTGCCAGCAGTCGGACAGGGGCCCTCTATATAAACTATGGCTACACCTTC
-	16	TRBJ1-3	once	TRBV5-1	CASSTGPGGPGNTIYF	TGCGCCAGCAGCACGGGACCGGGGGGCCCTGGAAACACCATATATTTT
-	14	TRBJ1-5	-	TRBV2	CASRQGYSNQPQHF	TGTGCCAGCAGGCAGGGCTATAGCAATCAGCCCCAGCATTTT
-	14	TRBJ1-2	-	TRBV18	CASSPEDRYYGYTF	TGTGCCAGCTCACCAGAGGACAGATACTATGGCTACACCTTC
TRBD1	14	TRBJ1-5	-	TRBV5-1	CASSPTPGGQPQHF	TGCGCCAGCAGCCCAACCCCAGGGGGGCAGCCCCAGCATTTT
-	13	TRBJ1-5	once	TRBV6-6	CASSRTVMFAQHF	TGTGCCAGCAGTAGGACAGTTATGTTTGCCCAGCATTTT
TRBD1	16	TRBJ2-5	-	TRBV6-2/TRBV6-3	CASSFWRRQGKETQYF	TGTGCCAGCAGTTTCTGGAGGAGACAGGGGAAAGAGACCCAGTACTTC
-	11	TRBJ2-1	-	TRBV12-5	CASGFGREQFF	TGTGCTAGTGGTTTCGGACGGGAGCAGTTCTTC
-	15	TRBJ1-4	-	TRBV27	CASSFGLQPNEKLFF	TGTGCCAGCAGTTTCGGGTTACAGCCTAATGAAAAACTGTTTTTT
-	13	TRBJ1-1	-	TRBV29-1	CSVVIRENTEAFF	TGCAGCGTTGTAATAAGGGAAAACACTGAAGCTTTCTTT
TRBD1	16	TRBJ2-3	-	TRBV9	CASSPRTGSSTDTQYF	TGTGCCAGCAGCCCACGGACAGGGAGTAGCACAGATACGCAGTATTTT
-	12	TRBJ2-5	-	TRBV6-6	CASSYVEETQYF	TGTGCCAGCAGTTATGTAGAAGAGACCCAGTACTTC
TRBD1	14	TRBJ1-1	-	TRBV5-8	CASSAGQVNTEAFF	TGTGCCAGCAGCGCCGGACAGGTCAACACTGAAGCTTTCTTT
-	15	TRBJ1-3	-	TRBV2	CASSEEVFSGNTIYF	TGTGCCAGCAGTGAGGAGGTCTTCTCTGGAAACACCATATATTTT
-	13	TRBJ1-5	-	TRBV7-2	CASSSQGDQPQHF	TGTGCCAGCAGCTCGCAGGGCGATCAGCCCCAGCATTTT
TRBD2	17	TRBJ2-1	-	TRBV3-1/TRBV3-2	CASSQDMASGAYNEQFF	TGTGCCAGCAGCCAAGATATGGCTAGCGGGGCCTACAATGAGCAGTTCTTC
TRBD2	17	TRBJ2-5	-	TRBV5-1	CASSLGLAGGNQETQYF	TGCGCCAGCAGCTTGGGACTAGCGGGAGGAAACCAAGAGACCCAGTACTTC
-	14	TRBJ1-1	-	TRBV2	CASRTTGLNTEAFF	TGTGCCAGCCGCACGACAGGCTTGAACACTGAAGCTTTCTTT